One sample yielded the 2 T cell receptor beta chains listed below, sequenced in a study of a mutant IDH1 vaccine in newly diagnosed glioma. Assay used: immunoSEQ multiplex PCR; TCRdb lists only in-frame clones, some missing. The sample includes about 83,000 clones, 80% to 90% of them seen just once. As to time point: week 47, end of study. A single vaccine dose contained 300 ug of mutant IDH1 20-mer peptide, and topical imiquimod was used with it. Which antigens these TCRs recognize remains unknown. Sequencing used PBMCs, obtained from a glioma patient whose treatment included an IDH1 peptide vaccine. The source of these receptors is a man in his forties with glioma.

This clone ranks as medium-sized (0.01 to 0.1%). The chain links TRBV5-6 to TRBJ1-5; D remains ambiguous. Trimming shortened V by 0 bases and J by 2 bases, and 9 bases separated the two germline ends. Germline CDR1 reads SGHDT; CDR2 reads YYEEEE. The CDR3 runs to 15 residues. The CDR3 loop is CASSLGRGRNQPQHF. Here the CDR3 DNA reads TGTGCCAGCAGCTTGGGACGGGGTCGCAATCAGCCCCAGCATTTT.

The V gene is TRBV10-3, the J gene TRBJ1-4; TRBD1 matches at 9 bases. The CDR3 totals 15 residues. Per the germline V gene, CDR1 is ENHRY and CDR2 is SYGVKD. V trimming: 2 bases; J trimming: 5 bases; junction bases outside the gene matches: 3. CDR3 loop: CAISEAGQGNEKLFF. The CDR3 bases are TGTGCCATCAGTGAGGCGGGACAGGGAAATGAAAAACTGTTTTTT.